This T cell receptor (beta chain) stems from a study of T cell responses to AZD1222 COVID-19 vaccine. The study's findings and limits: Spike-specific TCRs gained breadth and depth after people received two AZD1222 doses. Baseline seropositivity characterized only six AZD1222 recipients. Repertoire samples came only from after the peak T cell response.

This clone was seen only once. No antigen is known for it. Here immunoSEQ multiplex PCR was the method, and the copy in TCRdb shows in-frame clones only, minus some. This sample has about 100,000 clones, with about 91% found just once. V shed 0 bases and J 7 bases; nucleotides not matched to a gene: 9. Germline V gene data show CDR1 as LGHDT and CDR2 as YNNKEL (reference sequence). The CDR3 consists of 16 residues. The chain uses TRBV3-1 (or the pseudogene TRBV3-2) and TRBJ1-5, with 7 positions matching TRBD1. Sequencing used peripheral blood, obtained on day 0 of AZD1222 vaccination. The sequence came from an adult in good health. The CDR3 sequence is CASSQDSLRGGQPQHF. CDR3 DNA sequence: TGTGCCAGCAGCCAAGATAGTCTCAGGGGGGGCCAGCCCCAGCATTTT.